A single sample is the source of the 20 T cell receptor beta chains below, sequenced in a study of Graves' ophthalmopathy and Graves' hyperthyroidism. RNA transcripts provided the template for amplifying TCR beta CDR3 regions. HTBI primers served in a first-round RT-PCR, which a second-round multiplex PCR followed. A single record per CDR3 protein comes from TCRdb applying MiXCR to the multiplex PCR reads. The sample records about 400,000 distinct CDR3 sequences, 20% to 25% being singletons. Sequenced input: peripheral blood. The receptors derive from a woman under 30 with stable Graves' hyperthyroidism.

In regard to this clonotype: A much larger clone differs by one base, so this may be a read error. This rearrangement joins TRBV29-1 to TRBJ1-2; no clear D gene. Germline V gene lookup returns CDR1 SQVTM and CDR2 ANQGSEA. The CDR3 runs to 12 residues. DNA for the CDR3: TGCAGCGTCTCAGGAGCGAGCTATGGCTACAGCTTC. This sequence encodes CSVSGASYGYSF.

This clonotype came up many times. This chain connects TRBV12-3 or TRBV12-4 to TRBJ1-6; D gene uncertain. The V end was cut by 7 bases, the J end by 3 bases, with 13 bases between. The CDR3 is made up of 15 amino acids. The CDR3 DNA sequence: TGTGCCAGCACCTTAGGACGGGGCTATAATTCACCCCTCCACTTT. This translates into CASTLGRGYNSPLHF.

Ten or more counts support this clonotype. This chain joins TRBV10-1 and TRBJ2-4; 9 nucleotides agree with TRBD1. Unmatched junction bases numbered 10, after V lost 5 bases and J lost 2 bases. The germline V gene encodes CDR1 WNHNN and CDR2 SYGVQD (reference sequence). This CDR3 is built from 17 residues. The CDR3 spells CASSPSRDRVPKNIQYF. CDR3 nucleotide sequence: TGCGCCAGCAGTCCGTCCAGGGACAGGGTTCCCAAAAACATTCAGTACTTC.

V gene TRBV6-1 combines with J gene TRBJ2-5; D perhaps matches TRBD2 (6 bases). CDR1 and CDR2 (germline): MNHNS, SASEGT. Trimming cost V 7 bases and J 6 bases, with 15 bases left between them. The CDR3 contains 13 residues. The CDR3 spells CASNSGSRKTQYF. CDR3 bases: TGTGCCAGCAACTCCGGGAGTAGGAAGACCCAGTACTTC.

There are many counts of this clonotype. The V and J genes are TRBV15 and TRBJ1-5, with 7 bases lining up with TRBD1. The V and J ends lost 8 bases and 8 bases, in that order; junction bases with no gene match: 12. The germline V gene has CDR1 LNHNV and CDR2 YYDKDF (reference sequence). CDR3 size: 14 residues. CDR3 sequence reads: CATATRQGWEPQHF. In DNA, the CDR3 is TGTGCCACCGCTACCCGACAGGGCTGGGAGCCCCAGCATTTT.

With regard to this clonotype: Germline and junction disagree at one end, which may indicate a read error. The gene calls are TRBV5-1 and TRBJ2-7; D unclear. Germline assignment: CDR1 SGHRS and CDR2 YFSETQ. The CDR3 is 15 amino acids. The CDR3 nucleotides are TGCGCCAGCAGCCACCCGGCTATCCGAGCCTACGATCAGTACTTC. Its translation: CASSHPAIRAYDQYF.

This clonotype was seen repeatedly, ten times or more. The CDR3: CASSPIQGAHESEAFF. The CDR3 DNA reads as TGTGCCAGCAGCCCGATTCAGGGGGCCCATGAGTCAGAAGCTTTCTTT. V gene TRBV6-5 combines with J gene TRBJ1-1; 8 bases align to TRBD1. The CDR3 extends over 16 amino acids. With V trimmed by 6 bases and J by 8 bases, 17 bases remained unmatched. Per germline, CDR1 MNHEY and CDR2 SVGAGI.

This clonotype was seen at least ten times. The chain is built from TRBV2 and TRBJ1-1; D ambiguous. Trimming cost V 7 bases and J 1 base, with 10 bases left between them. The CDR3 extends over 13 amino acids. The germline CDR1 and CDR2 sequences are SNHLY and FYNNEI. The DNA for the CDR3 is TGTGCCAGCATGAGGTCAGAGAACACTGAAGCTTTCTTT. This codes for CASMRSENTEAFF.

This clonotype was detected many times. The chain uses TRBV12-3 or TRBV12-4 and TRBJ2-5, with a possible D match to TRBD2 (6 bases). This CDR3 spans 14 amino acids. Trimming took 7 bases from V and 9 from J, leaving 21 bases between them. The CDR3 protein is CASKLAGTGGAQYF. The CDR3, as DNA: TGTGCCAGCAAGCTAGCCGGGACTGGAGGGGCCCAGTACTTC.

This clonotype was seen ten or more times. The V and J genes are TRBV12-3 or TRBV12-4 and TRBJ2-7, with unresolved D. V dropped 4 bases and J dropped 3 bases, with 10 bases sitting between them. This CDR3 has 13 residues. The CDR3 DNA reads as TGTGCCAGCAGTTCGACTTTGGGCTACGAGCAGTACTTC. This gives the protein CASSSTLGYEQYF.

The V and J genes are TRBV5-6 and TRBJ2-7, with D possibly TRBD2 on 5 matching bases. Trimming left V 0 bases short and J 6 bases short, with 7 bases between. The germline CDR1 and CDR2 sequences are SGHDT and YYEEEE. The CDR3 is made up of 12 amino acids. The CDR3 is CASSLGRGEQYF. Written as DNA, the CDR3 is TGTGCCAGCAGCTTGGGCCGGGGCGAGCAGTACTTC.

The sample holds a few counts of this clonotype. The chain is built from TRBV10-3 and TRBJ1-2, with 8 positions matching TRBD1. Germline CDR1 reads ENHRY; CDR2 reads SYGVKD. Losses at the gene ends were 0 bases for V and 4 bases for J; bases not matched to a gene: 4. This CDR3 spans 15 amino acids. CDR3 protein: CAISESLQGAYGYTF. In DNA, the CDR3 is TGTGCCATCAGTGAGTCTCTCCAGGGGGCCTATGGCTACACCTTC.

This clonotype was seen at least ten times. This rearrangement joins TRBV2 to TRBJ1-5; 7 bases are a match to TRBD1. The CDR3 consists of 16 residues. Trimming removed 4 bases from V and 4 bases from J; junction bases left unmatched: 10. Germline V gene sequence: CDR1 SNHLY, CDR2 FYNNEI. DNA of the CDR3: TGTGCCAGCAGTGGCTCATGGGGGGGACAGAATCAGCCCCAGCATTTT. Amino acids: CASSGSWGGQNQPQHF. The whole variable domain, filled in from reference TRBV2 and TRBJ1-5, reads EPEVTQTPSHQVTQMGQEVILRCVPISNHLYFYWYRQILGQKVEFLVSFYNNEISEKSEIFDDQFSVERPDGSNFTLKIRSTKLEDSAMYFCASSGSWGGQNQPQHFGDGTRLSIL.

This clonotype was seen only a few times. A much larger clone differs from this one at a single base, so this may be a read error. The CDR3 coding sequence is TGCAGTGCAAGGGCGGGCTCGGATAGCAATCATCCCCAGCATTTT. It is translated as CSARAGSDSNHPQHF. V is TRBV20-1 and J is TRBJ1-5; no clear D gene. Looked up from germline, CDR1 is DFQATT and CDR2 is SNEGSKA (reference sequence). The CDR3 has 15 residues.

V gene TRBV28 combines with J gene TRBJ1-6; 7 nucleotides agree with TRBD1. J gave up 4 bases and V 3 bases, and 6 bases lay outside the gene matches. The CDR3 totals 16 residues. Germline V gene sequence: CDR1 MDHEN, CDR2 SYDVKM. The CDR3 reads CASSLRQGSYNSPLHF. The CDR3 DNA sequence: TGTGCCAGCAGTTTGCGACAGGGATCTTATAATTCACCCCTCCACTTT.

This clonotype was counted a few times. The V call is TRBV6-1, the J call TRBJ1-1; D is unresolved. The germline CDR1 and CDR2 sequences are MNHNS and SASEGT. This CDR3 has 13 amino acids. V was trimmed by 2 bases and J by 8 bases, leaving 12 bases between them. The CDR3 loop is CASSESERGEAFF. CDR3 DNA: TGTGCCAGCAGTGAATCCGAGCGCGGCGAAGCTTTCTTT.

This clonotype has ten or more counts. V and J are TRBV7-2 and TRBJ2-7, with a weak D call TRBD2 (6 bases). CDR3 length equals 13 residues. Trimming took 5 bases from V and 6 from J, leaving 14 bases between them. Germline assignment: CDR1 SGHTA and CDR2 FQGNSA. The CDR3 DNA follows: TGTGCCAGCAGCCCTGGACCGCGGGGCGAGCAGTACTTC. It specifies CASSPGPRGEQYF.

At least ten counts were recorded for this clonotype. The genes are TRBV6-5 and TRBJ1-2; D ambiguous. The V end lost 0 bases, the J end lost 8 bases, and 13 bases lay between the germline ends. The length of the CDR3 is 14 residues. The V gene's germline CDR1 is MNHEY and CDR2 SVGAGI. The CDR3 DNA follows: TGTGCCAGCAGTTACTCGACGTCCTCGGGAGGCTACACCTTC. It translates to CASSYSTSSGGYTF.

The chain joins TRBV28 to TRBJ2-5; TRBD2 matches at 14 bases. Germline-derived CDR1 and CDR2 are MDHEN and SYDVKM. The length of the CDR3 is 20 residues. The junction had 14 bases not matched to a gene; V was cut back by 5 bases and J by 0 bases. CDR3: CASSVSVPGLAGAHQETQYF. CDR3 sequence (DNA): TGTGCCAGCAGTGTCAGCGTTCCGGGACTAGCGGGAGCCCACCAAGAGACCCAGTACTTC.

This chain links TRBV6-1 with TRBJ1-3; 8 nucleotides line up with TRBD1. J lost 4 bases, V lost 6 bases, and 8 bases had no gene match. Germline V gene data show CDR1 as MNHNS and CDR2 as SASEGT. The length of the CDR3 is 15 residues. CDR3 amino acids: CASSPWTGRGNTIYF. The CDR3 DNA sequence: TGTGCCAGCAGCCCTTGGACAGGGAGGGGAAACACCATATATTTT.